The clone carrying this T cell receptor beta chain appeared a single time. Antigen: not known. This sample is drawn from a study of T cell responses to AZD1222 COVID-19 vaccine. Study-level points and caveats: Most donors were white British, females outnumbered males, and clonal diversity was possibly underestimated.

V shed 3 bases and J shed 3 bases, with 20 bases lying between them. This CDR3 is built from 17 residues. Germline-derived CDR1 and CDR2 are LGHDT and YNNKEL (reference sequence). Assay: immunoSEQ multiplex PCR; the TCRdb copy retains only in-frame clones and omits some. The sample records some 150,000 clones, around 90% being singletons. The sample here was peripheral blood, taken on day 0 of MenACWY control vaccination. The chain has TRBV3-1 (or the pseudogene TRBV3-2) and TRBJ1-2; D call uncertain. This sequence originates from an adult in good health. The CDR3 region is CASSQYTGSQSYYGYTF. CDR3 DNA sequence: TGTGCCAGCAGCCAGTATACCGGGTCACAGAGCTACTATGGCTACACCTTC.